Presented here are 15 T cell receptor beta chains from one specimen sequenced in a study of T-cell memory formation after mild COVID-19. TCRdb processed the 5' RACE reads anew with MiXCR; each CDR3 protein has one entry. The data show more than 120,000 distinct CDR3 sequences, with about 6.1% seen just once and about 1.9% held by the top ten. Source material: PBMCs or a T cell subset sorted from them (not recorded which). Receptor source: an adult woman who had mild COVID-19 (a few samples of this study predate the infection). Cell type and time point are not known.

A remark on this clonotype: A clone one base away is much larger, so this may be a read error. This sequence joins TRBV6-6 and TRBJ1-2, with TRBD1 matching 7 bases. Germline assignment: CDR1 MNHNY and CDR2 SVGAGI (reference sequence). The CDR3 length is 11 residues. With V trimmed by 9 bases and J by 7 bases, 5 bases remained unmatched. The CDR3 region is CARGQACGYTF. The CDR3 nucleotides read TGTGCCAGAGGACAGGCCTGTGGCTACACCTTC.

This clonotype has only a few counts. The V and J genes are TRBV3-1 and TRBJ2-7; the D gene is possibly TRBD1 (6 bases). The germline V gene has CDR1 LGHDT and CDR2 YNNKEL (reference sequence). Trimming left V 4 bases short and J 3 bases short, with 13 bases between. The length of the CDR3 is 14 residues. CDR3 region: CASSRGQGFYEQYF. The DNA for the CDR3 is TGTGCCAGCAGCCGGGGTCAGGGGTTCTACGAGCAGTACTTC.

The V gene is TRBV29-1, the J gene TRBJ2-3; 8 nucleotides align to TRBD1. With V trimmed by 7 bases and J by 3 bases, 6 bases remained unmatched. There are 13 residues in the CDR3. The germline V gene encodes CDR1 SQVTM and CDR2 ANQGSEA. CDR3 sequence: CSETRGLTDTQYF. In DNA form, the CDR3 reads TGCAGCGAGACCAGGGGGCTAACAGATACGCAGTATTTT.

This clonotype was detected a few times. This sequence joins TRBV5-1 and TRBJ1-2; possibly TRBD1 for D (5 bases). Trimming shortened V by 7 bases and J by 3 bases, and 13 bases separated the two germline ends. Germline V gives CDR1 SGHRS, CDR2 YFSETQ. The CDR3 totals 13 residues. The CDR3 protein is CASERGWDYGYTF. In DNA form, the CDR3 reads TGCGCCAGCGAGCGGGGCTGGGACTATGGCTACACCTTC.

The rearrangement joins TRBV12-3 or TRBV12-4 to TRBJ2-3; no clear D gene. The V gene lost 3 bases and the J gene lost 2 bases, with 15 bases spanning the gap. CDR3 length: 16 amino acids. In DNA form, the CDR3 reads TGTGCCAGCAGTTTTCGAACGGCCGCCTACACAGATACGCAGTATTTT. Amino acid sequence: CASSFRTAAYTDTQYF.

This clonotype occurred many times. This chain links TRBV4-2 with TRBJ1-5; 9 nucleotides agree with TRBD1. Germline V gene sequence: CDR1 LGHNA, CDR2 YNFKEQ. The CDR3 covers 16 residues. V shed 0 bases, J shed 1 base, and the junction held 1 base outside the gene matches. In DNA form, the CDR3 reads TGTGCCAGCAGCCAAGAGGGACAGGGAAGCAATCAGCCCCAGCATTTT. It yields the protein CASSQEGQGSNQPQHF.

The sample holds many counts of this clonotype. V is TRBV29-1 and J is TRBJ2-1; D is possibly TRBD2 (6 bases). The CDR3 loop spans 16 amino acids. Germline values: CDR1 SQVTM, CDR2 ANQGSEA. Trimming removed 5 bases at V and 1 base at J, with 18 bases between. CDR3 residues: CSVWGAPGLSYNEQFF. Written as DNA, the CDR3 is TGCAGCGTTTGGGGTGCCCCGGGACTTTCCTACAATGAGCAGTTCTTC.

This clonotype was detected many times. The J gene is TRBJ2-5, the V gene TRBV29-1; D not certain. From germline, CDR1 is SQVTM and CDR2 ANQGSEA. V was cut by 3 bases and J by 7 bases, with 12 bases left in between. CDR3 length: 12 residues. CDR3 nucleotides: TGCAGCGTTGATACGGGCGCAAGGACCCAGTACTTC. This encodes CSVDTGARTQYF. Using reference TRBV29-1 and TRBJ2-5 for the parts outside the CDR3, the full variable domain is SAVISQKPSRDICQRGTSLTIQCQVDSQVTMMFWYRQQPGQSLTLIATANQGSEATYESGFVIDKFPISRPNLTFSTLTVSNMSPEDSSIYLCSVDTGARTQYFGPGTRLLVL.

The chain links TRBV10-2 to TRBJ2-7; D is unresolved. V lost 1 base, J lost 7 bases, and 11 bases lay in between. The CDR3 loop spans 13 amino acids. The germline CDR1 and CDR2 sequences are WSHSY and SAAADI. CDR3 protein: CASSEFLGQEQYF. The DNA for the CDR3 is TGCGCCAGCAGTGAGTTCTTAGGTCAGGAGCAGTACTTC.

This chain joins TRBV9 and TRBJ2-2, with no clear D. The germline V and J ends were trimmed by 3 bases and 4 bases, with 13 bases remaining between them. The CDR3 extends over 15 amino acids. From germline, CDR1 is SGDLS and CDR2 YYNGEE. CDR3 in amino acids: CASSDGRIPTGELFF. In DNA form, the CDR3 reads TGTGCCAGCAGCGACGGGCGGATTCCCACCGGGGAGCTGTTTTTT.

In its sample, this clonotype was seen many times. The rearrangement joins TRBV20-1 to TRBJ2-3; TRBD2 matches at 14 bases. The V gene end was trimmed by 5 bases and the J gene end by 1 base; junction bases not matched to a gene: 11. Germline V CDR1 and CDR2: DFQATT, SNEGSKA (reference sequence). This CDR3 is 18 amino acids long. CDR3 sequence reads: CSAEGLAGGGQGTDTQYF. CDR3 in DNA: TGCAGTGCTGAAGGACTAGCGGGAGGCGGGCAAGGCACAGATACGCAGTATTTT.

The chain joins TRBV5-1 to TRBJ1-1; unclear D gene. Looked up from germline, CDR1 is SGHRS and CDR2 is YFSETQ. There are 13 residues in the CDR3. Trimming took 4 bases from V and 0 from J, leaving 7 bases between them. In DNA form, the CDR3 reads TGCGCCAGCAGCGAGCTAATGAACACTGAAGCTTTCTTT. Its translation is CASSELMNTEAFF. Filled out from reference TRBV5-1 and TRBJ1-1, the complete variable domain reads KAGVTQTPRYLIKTRGQQVTLSCSPISGHRSVSWYQQTPGQGLQFLFEYFSETQRNKGNFPGRFSGRQFSNSRSEMNVSTLELGDSALYLCASSELMNTEAFFGQGTRLTVV.

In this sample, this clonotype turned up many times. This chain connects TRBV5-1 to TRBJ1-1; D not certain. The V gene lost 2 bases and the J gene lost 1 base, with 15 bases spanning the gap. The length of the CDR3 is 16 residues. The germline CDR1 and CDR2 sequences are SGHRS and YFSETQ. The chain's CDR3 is CASSLLVLGPNTEAFF. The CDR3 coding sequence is TGCGCCAGCAGCTTATTAGTTCTCGGCCCGAACACTGAAGCTTTCTTT.

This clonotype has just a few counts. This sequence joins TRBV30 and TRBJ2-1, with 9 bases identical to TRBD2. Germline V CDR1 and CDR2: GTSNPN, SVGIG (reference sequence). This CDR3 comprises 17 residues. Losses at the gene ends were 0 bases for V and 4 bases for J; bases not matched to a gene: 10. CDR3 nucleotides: TGTGCCTGGAGTGTAGTCGCGGGGGGGCTGGGGTACAATGAGCAGTTCTTC. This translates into CAWSVVAGGLGYNEQFF.

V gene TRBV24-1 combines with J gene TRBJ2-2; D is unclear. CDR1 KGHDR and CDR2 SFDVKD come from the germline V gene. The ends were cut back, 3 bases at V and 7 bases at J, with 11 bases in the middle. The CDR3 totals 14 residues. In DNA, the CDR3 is TGTGCCACCAGTGATAATCGTGTGGTCGGGGAGCTGTTTTTT. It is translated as CATSDNRVVGELFF.